This entry describes one T cell receptor (beta chain). This entry belongs to a study of blood T cell repertoires in COVID-19. Study overall: The United States, Italy and Spain supplied acute and convalescent COVID-19 samples. T cells, B-cell-depleted T cells, or PBMCs supplied cDNA or gDNA.

The V gene's germline CDR1 is KGHDR and CDR2 SFDVKD. The CDR3 consists of 14 residues. V was shortened by 5 bases and J by 3 bases, with 12 bases between the two germline ends. Clones were sequenced by immunoSEQ multiplex PCR, and TCRdb holds only the in-frame ones, with some missing. The sample carries 470,000 or so clones, around 89% recorded once. This TCR was sampled from a woman aged 30 to 39 with acute or convalescent COVID-19. This chain connects TRBV24-1 to TRBJ2-5; D possibly corresponds to TRBD1 (6 bases). Input material: peripheral blood. CDR3 region: CATSAATGEETQYF. DNA of the CDR3: TGTGCCACCAGTGCTGCGACAGGAGAAGAGACCCAGTACTTC.